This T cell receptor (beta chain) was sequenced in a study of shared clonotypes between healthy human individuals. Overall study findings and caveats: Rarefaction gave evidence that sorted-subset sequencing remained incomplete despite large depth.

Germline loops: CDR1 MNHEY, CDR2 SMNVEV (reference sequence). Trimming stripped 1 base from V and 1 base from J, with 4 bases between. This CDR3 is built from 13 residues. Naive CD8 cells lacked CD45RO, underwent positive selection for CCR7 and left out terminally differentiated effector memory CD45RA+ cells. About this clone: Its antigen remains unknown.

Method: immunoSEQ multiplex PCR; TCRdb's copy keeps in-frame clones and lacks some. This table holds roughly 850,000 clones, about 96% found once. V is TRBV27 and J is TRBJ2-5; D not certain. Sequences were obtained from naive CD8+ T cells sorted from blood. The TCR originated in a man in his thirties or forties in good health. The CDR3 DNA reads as TGTGCCAGCAGTTTATATTTCCAAGAGACCCAGTACTTC. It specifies CASSLYFQETQYF.